One and the same sample provided the 26 T cell receptor beta chains below, sequenced in a study of T cells in Graves' hyperthyroidism and ophthalmopathy. Amplification of TCR beta CDR3 regions used RNA as the template. The HTBI primer set drove a first-round RT-PCR of the TCR CDR3. TCRdb used MiXCR to reprocess the multiplex PCR reads, holding one entry per CDR3 protein. The data show 460,000 or so distinct CDR3 sequences, around 15% seen once. The sequencing input was blood. These receptor sequences come from a young woman with Graves' hyperthyroidism.

This clonotype has at least ten counts. The chain couples TRBV30 to TRBJ2-6; D is ambiguous. Germline assignment: CDR1 GTSNPN and CDR2 SVGIG (reference sequence). V was pared by 5 bases and J by 3 bases, with 8 bases between. This CDR3 contains 13 residues. The CDR3 loop reads CAWLYLGANVLTF. For the CDR3, the DNA is TGTGCCTGGCTCTACCTTGGGGCCAACGTCCTGACTTTC.

This clonotype turned up a few times. The chain recombines TRBV9 with TRBJ2-3; 10 bases are a match to TRBD1. Trimming removed 0 bases from V and 5 bases from J; junction bases left unmatched: 12. The CDR3 runs 18 residues. Germline CDR1 reads SGDLS; CDR2 reads YYNGEE. The CDR3 protein is CASSVALRTGGSRDTQYF. CDR3 coding DNA: TGTGCCAGCAGCGTAGCCCTTCGGACAGGGGGAAGTAGAGATACGCAGTATTTT.

This clonotype has ten or more counts. At one of its ends the junction is not consistent with the germline gene, which may arise from a read error. The chain joins TRBV7-7 to TRBJ1-3; tentative D call: TRBD1 (5 bases). This CDR3 region has 16 residues. CDR1 and CDR2 (germline): SSHAT, FNYEAQ (reference sequence). CDR3 loop: CASSDGANLSGNTIYF. The DNA for the CDR3 is TGTGCTAGCAGCGATGGGGCCAACCTTTCTGGAAACACCATATATTTT.

This clonotype was picked up a small number of times. V and J are TRBV11-2 and TRBJ2-7, with D possibly matching TRBD2 (5 bases). Trimming left V 6 bases short and J 3 bases short, with 18 bases between. Per the germline V gene, CDR1 is SGHAT and CDR2 is FQNNGV. The CDR3 length is 15 residues. The CDR3 reads CASRNIWTAGYEQYF. CDR3 DNA: TGTGCCAGCAGAAATATATGGACGGCGGGCTACGAGCAGTACTTC.

This clonotype came up many times. This chain uses TRBV29-1 with TRBJ2-2; D remains unclear. This CDR3 is 13 amino acids long. Between the trimmed V and J ends, which lost 8 bases and 2 bases, there was a span of 12 bases. Per germline, CDR1 SQVTM and CDR2 ANQGSEA. The CDR3 region has the DNA TGCAGCACCCAATCTAGTAACACCGGGGAGCTGTTTTTT. Its translation is CSTQSSNTGELFF.

This clonotype has ten or more counts. The chain has TRBV12-3 or TRBV12-4 and TRBJ2-1; 9 bases fit TRBD2. The CDR3 spans 16 residues. V shed 5 bases and J 4 bases; nucleotides not matched to a gene: 9. The CDR3 spells CASSSHSGSRYNEQFF. CDR3 coding DNA: TGTGCCAGCAGTAGTCATAGCGGGAGTAGGTACAATGAGCAGTTCTTC.

DNA of the CDR3: TGTGCCAGCTCACCAGCAGAGAACTATGGCTACACCTTC. It yields the protein CASSPAENYGYTF. The chain couples TRBV18 to TRBJ1-2; D not certain. The germline V gene has CDR1 KGHSH and CDR2 LQKENI. This CDR3 is 13 amino acids long. Trimming stripped 2 bases from V and 2 bases from J, with 6 bases between.

This clonotype was counted many times. DNA for the CDR3: TGTGCCAGCAGCTATTATCTGAACACTGAAGCTTTCTTT. This gives the protein CASSYYLNTEAFF. The J gene is TRBJ1-1, the V gene TRBV14; unclear D gene. Per germline, CDR1 SGHDN and CDR2 FVKESK. This CDR3 is built from 13 residues. Trimming cost V 5 bases and J 0 bases, with 7 bases left between them.

This clonotype was counted many times. The chain has TRBV11-3 and TRBJ1-6; D unresolved. This CDR3 comprises 17 residues. From germline, CDR1 is SGHNT and CDR2 YENEEA. Trimming cost V 2 bases and J 7 bases, with 18 bases left between them. The CDR3 coding sequence is TGTGCCAGCAGCTTATATGGTGGATTGGTAGAAAATTCACCCCTCCACTTT. Translated, it gives CASSLYGGLVENSPLHF.

This clonotype was recorded at least ten times. The rearrangement joins TRBV11-1 to TRBJ1-2, with D uncertain. Trimming removed 5 bases from V and 3 bases from J, with 13 bases in between. Germline V gene lookup returns CDR1 SGHAT and CDR2 FQDESV (reference sequence). The CDR3 spans 14 residues. Here the CDR3 reads CASSPNAPYYGYTF. CDR3 DNA sequence: TGTGCCAGCAGCCCCAATGCTCCTTACTATGGCTACACCTTC.

This clonotype occurred a few times. This may come from a read error, since a much larger clone is one base off. The rearrangement joins TRBV30 to TRBJ1-2; 8 nucleotides match TRBD1. The CDR3 is 15 residues long. The J segment lost 8 bases and the V segment lost 4 bases, leaving 15 bases of the junction unmatched. Looked up from germline, CDR1 is GTSNPN and CDR2 is SVGIG (reference sequence). CDR3 residues: CAWTLRLTGAFGYTF. Written as DNA, the CDR3 is TGTGCCTGGACCCTGCGACTGACAGGGGCCTTCGGCTACACCTTC.

There are many counts of this clonotype. This rearrangement joins TRBV12-3 or TRBV12-4 to TRBJ2-2; D may be TRBD1 (6 bases). V lost 6 bases, J lost 1 base, and 15 bases lay in between. The CDR3 runs to 16 residues. The chain's CDR3 is CASSLQGRKNTGELFF. The CDR3 DNA reads as TGTGCCAGCAGCTTACAGGGTCGGAAGAACACCGGGGAGCTGTTTTTT.

This chain joins TRBV27 and TRBJ2-7, with 7 bases fitting TRBD1. With 2 bases clipped from V and 0 bases from J, the junction kept 4 bases outside the gene matches. Germline loops: CDR1 MNHEY, CDR2 SMNVEV (reference sequence). This CDR3 spans 15 amino acids. The CDR3 DNA sequence: TGTGCCAGCAGTTTAGGACAGGTTAGCTCCTACGAGCAGTACTTC. Its protein product is CASSLGQVSSYEQYF.

The chain has TRBV4-1 and TRBJ2-3; no clear D. The V end lost 2 bases, the J end lost 3 bases, and 12 bases lay between the germline ends. The CDR3 is made up of 15 amino acids. Germline CDR1 is MGHRA and CDR2 is YSYEKL. The chain's CDR3 is CASSQWASRTDTQYF. The CDR3 nucleotides are TGCGCCAGCAGCCAATGGGCATCTAGGACAGATACGCAGTATTTT.

Only a few counts were recorded for this clonotype. This chain uses TRBV6-5 with TRBJ2-2; 8 positions match TRBD2. Losses at the gene ends were 0 bases for V and 4 bases for J; bases not matched to a gene: 7. CDR1 and CDR2 from the germline V gene are MNHEY and SVGAGI. The CDR3 is made up of 17 amino acids. The CDR3: CASSYSYPGTSTGELFF. Here the CDR3 DNA reads TGTGCCAGCAGTTACTCATATCCTGGGACTAGCACCGGGGAGCTGTTTTTT.

The gene calls are TRBV4-1 and TRBJ1-1, with TRBD1 identical over 7 bases. This CDR3 region has 14 residues. The V gene end was trimmed by 8 bases and the J gene end by 4 bases; junction bases not matched to a gene: 10. The germline V gene has CDR1 MGHRA and CDR2 YSYEKL. CDR3 loop: CASVDDRVATEAFF. DNA for the CDR3: TGCGCCAGCGTTGACGACAGGGTGGCCACTGAAGCTTTCTTT.

This chain connects TRBV7-6 to TRBJ2-3; TRBD1 agrees at 9 bases. Germline loops: CDR1 SGHVS, CDR2 FNYEAQ. With 5 bases clipped from V and 2 bases from J, the junction kept 5 bases outside the gene matches. This CDR3 spans 15 amino acids. The CDR3, as DNA: TGTGCCAGCAGCCTACAGGGGGCCATCACAGATACGCAGTATTTT. Its translation is CASSLQGAITDTQYF.

To note about this clonotype: This clone may be a read error of a much larger clone one base away. The J gene is TRBJ2-2, the V gene TRBV28, with a possible D match to TRBD2 (6 bases). From germline, CDR1 is MDHEN and CDR2 SYDVKM. There are 14 residues in the CDR3. CDR3 residues: CASSLPLNTGGLFF. DNA of the CDR3: TGTGCCAGCAGTTTACCCTTGAACACCGGGGGGCTGTTTTTT.

In this sample, this clonotype turned up a few times. The chain carries TRBV9 and TRBJ2-3, with no clear D. Germline CDR1 is SGDLS and CDR2 is YYNGEE. Deletions cut 4 bases from V and 2 bases from J, with 11 bases between. The CDR3 contains 14 residues. As DNA, the CDR3 is TGTGCCAGCAGCCTCGAGAGTTACACAGATACGCAGTATTTT. As protein: CASSLESYTDTQYF.

This clonotype has ten or more counts. J is TRBJ1-4 and V is TRBV29-1; maybe TRBD1 (5 bases). V was clipped by 8 bases and J by 1 base, with 20 bases between them. This CDR3 contains 16 residues. The germline gives CDR1 SQVTM, CDR2 ANQGSEA. The CDR3 loop is CSLHFTGTLTNEKLFF. Here the CDR3 DNA reads TGCAGCCTGCATTTTACGGGGACTTTAACTAATGAAAAACTGTTTTTT.

This clonotype appeared many times. The gene calls are TRBV12-3 or TRBV12-4 and TRBJ1-1, with 9 bases lining up with TRBD1. The CDR3 consists of 16 residues. Trimming cost V 5 bases and J 5 bases; bases outside gene matches: 12. The CDR3 bases are TGTGCCAGCAGTACGGACAGGGGCCGAGGGGGAACTGAAGCTTTCTTT. The encoded protein is CASSTDRGRGGTEAFF.

The table lists this clonotype with many counts. This chain uses TRBV12-3 or TRBV12-4 with TRBJ2-2, with 9 bases lining up with TRBD1. The ends lost 6 bases at V and 0 bases at J; junction bases unmatched: 5. The CDR3 runs to 16 residues. The CDR3 reads CASRPRTGANTGELFF. CDR3 DNA: TGTGCCAGCAGGCCTAGGACAGGGGCGAACACCGGGGAGCTGTTTTTT.

This clonotype was seen ten or more times. This chain connects TRBV19 to TRBJ2-1; 12 bases map to TRBD2. The CDR3 is 19 amino acids. The trim removed 0 bases at V and 1 base at J, leaving 7 bases unmatched. CDR1 is LNHDA and CDR2 is SQIVND in the germline V gene (reference sequence). The CDR3 DNA reads TGTGCCAGTAGTATAGATGGACTAGCGGGGTCCGGGTCCTACAATGAGCAGTTCTTC. Its translation is CASSIDGLAGSGSYNEQFF.

This clonotype turned up a few times. The rearrangement links TRBV19 to TRBJ1-1; tentatively, D is TRBD1 (5 bases). Trimming pared 4 bases from V and 1 base from J, leaving 10 bases between. The CDR3 covers 14 residues. Germline V gene lookup returns CDR1 LNHDA and CDR2 SQIVND (reference sequence). The CDR3 protein is CASSNPGGNTEAFF. As DNA, the CDR3 is TGTGCCAGTAGTAACCCTGGGGGGAACACTGAAGCTTTCTTT.

In this sample, this clonotype turned up many times. The chain joins TRBV6-1 to TRBJ2-2; D is possibly TRBD2 (7 bases). The germline CDR1 and CDR2 sequences are MNHNS and SASEGT. Trimming stripped 3 bases from V and 4 bases from J, with 9 bases between. The CDR3 runs to 14 residues. CDR3 in DNA: TGTGCCAGCAGTGACCGGGGGGCCACCGGGGAGCTGTTTTTT. It yields the protein CASSDRGATGELFF.

The gene calls are TRBV7-8 and TRBJ2-3, with D tentatively TRBD1 (6 bases). Germline V CDR1 and CDR2: SGHVS, FQNEAQ. V dropped 5 bases and J dropped 0 bases, with 12 bases sitting between them. The CDR3 has 15 residues. This CDR3 reads CASSPRQASTDTQYF. Written as DNA, the CDR3 is TGTGCCAGCAGCCCGAGACAGGCTAGCACAGATACGCAGTATTTT. Drawing the rest from reference TRBV7-8 and TRBJ2-3, the complete variable domain is GAGVSQSPRYKVAKRGQDVALRCDPISGHVSLFWYQQALGQGPEFLTYFQNEAQLDKSGLPSDRFFAERPEGSVSTLKIQRTQQEDSAVYLCASSPRQASTDTQYFGPGTRLTVL.